This TCR beta chain was recorded in a study of T cells in Graves' hyperthyroidism and ophthalmopathy. CDR1 and CDR2 from the germline V gene are SQVTM and ANQGSEA. V was pared by 3 bases and J by 2 bases, with 9 bases between. The CDR3 consists of 13 residues. This clonotype ranks as medium-sized. What it binds is not known. Study observations and caveats: Most clonotypes expanded in thyroid above 0.001 were likewise present in blood. From stable hyperthyroidism, ophthalmopathy was separated by a 13 V-J model.

Amplification of TCR beta CDR3 regions was performed using RNA transcripts as template. The HTBI primer set was used in a first-round RT-PCR of the TCR CDR3. TCRdb reprocessed the multiplex PCR reads with MiXCR, giving one entry per CDR3 protein. The repertoire includes around 33,000 distinct CDR3 sequences, about 50% of them detected once, and about 6% sits in the top ten. The sequenced sample was blood. The receptor was derived from a woman aged 45-65 years with Graves' hyperthyroidism that later progressed to Graves' ophthalmopathy. This chain connects TRBV29-1 to TRBJ2-3, with D hard to call. CDR3 DNA: TGCAGCGTTGACCGGCTCGACACAGATACGCAGTATTTT. This translates into CSVDRLDTDTQYF.